This TCR beta chain was sequenced during a study of T cell repertoires in cytomegalovirus infection. MiXCR, applied by TCRdb to the reads, yields one record per CDR3 protein. The profile shows about 770,000 distinct CDR3 sequences, approximately 32% of them singletons. Concerning this clonotype itself: Its antigen is still unknown.

From germline, CDR1 is MNHEY and CDR2 SVGEGT. V was pared by 4 bases and J by 7 bases, with 10 bases between. The CDR3 loop spans 13 amino acids. The sequences come from cultured CD8+ T cells from PBMCs, collected from culture after CMV antigen stimulation. The chain recombines TRBV6-2 or TRBV6-3 with TRBJ2-2; a possible D gene is TRBD2 (6 bases). The clonotype originates from a human donor in good health (CMV status not recorded). Some clones in this sample may be carry-over from other donors' samples. Written as DNA, the CDR3 is TGTGCCAGCAGTTTAGCGGCGAGCGGGGAGCTGTTTTTT. It specifies CASSLAASGELFF.